Shown below are 2 T cell receptor beta chains from a single sample sequenced in a study of T cells in women clearing cervical HPV infection. Sequenced by immunoSEQ multiplex PCR; TCRdb stores in-frame clones only, minus some. The sample table includes just under 35,000 clones. The sequencing input was blood buffy coat. Receptor source: a woman between 18 and 70 years old with a cervical HPV16 infection that either progressed to CIN3+ or cleared (not recorded which).

For this clone: The read halts 3 residues ahead of the CDR3 end, with the missing end drawn from the germline J gene. The rearrangement joins TRBV30 to TRBJ1-1; TRBD1 is a possible D gene (5 bases). Germline V gene data show CDR1 as GTSNPN and CDR2 as SVGIG (reference sequence). The CDR3 runs to 13 residues. Trimming took 7 bases from V and 2 from J, leaving 14 bases between them. The CDR3 loop reads CASSIDSNTEAFF. CDR3 DNA (partial): TGTGCCTCCTCTATTGACAGCAACACTGAA. The full variable domain, in which reference TRBV30 and TRBJ1-1 provide the parts outside the CDR3, is SQTIHQWPATLVQPVGSPLSLECTVEGTSNPNLYWYRQAAGRGLQLLFYSVGIGQISSEVPQNLSASRPQDRQFILSSKKLLLSDSGFYLCASSIDSNTEAFFGQGTRLTVV.

About this clone itself: The DNA ends 3 residues before the CDR3 does, and the rest of the CDR3 is filled in from the germline J gene. The V and J genes are TRBV7-2 and TRBJ1-6, with a tentative D call TRBD1 (6 bases). Germline loops: CDR1 SGHTA, CDR2 FQGNSA. The length of the CDR3 is 14 residues. V was pared by 8 bases and J by 10 bases, with 18 bases between. The CDR3 sequence: CASSHRELSSPLHF. Incomplete CDR3 DNA: TGTGCCAGCTCGCACAGGGAACTATCCTCACCC.